This TCR beta chain was retrieved from a study of blood T cell repertoires in COVID-19. Study information: Sites in the United States, Italy and Spain provided acute and convalescent COVID-19 samples. The cDNA or gDNA used as material had been derived from T cells, B-cell-depleted T cells, or PBMCs.

Repertoires were generated with immunoSEQ multiplex PCR, while TCRdb's copy carries only in-frame clones and drops some. The sample includes under 150,000 clones, around 79% of them seen just once. The receptor comes from a middle-aged man with active or convalescent COVID-19. Sequencing was done on a sample of peripheral blood.

The CDR3, as DNA: TGTGCCACCAGTGCGGGATACGAGCAGTACTTC. It translates to CATSAGYEQYF. J is TRBJ2-7 and V is TRBV24-1; a weak D match, TRBD2 (5 bases). This CDR3 is built from 11 residues. V lost 5 bases, J lost 4 bases, and 5 bases lay in between. Germline V gene data show CDR1 as KGHDR and CDR2 as SFDVKD.